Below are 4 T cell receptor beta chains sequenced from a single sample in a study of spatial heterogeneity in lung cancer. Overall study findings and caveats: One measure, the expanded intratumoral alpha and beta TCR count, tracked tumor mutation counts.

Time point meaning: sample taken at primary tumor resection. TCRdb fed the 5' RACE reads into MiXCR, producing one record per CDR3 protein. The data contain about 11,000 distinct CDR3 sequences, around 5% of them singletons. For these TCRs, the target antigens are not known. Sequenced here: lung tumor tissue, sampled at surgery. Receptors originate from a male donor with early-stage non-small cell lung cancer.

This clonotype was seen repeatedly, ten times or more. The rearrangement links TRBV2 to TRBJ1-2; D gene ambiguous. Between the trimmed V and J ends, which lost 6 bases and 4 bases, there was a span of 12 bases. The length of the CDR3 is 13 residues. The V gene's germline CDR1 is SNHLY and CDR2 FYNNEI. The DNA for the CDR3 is TGTGCCAGCAGGGTAGGCAGCCCCTATGGCTACACCTTC. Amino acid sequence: CASRVGSPYGYTF.

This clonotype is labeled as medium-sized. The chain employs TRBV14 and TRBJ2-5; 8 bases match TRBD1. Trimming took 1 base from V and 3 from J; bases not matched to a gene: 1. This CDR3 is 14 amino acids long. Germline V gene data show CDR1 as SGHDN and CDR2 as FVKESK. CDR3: CASSQADREETQYF. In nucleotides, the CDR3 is TGTGCCAGCAGCCAAGCGGACAGGGAAGAGACCCAGTACTTC.

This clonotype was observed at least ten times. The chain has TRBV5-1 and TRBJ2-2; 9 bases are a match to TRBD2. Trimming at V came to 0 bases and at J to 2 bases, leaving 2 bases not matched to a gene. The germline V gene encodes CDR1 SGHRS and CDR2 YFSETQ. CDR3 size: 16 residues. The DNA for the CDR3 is TGCGCCAGCAGCTTGGGACTAGCGGTAAACACCGGGGAGCTGTTTTTT. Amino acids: CASSLGLAVNTGELFF.

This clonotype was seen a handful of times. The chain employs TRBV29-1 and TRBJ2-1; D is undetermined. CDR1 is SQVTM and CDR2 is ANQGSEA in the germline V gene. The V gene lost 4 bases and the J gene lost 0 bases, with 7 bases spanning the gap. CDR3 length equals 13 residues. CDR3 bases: TGCAGCGTTGGTAGCCGCTCCTACAATGAGCAGTTCTTC. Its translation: CSVGSRSYNEQFF.